This T cell receptor beta chain derives from a study of a mutant IDH1 vaccine in newly diagnosed glioma. Background on the study: Patients came in for eight vaccinations, in weeks 1, 3, 5, 7, 11, 15, 19 and 23. It was radiotherapy, temozolomide, or both that patients received previously, with most receiving both.

Time point of the sample: week 11, during vaccination. In the vaccine, a single dose held 300 ug of the mutant IDH1 20-mer peptide, along with topical imiquimod. Sequenced by immunoSEQ multiplex PCR; TCRdb stores in-frame clones only, minus some. The data show around 120,000 clones, with about four fifths seen just once and about 5.5% held by the top ten. To note about this clone: Its antigen is as yet unknown.

Overall study results and limits: Of all patients, about 93% showed vaccine-induced immune responses. The authors found pseudoprogression apparently unrelated to changes in top peripheral T cell clonotypes.

The receptor was isolated from a man aged 35 to 55 with glioma. The sample consisted of PBMCs, taken from a glioma patient whose treatment included an IDH1 peptide vaccine.

CDR3 coding DNA: TGTGCCAGCAGTTTGCAATTTCGGAGATACAATCAGCCCCAGCATTTT. Translating it yields CASSLQFRRYNQPQHF. The chain is built from TRBV28 and TRBJ1-5; no clear D. CDR1 is MDHEN and CDR2 is SYDVKM in the germline V gene. The CDR3 covers 16 residues. With 3 bases removed from V and 3 bases from J, the gap between germline ends came to 15 bases.